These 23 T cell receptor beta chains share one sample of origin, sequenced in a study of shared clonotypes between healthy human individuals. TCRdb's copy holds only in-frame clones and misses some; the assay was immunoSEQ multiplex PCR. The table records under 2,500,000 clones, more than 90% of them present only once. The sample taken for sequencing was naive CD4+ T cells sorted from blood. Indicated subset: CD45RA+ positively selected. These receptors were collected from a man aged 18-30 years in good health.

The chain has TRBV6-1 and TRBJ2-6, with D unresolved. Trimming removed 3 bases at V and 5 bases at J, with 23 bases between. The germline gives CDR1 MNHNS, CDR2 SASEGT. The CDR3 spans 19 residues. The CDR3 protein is CASSDLGRLSNEWANVLTF. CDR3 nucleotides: TGTGCCAGCAGTGACTTGGGAAGGCTCTCGAATGAGTGGGCCAACGTCCTGACTTTC.

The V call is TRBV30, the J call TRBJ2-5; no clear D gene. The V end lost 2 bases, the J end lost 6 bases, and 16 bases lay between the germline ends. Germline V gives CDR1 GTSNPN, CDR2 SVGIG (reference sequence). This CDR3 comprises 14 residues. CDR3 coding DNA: TGTGCCTGGAGTCTGGGCTCCGGCGTGAAGACCCAGTACTTC. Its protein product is CAWSLGSGVKTQYF.

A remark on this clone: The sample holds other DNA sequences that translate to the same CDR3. CDR3 DNA: TGTGCCAGCAGTCTAGCGGGAGGGGCCTACGAGCAGTACTTC. Protein sequence: CASSLAGGAYEQYF. This sequence joins TRBV27 and TRBJ2-7; TRBD2 agrees at 12 bases. Germline V gene sequence: CDR1 MNHEY, CDR2 SMNVEV (reference sequence). The CDR3 is 14 residues long. Unmatched junction bases numbered 1, after V lost 5 bases and J lost 2 bases.

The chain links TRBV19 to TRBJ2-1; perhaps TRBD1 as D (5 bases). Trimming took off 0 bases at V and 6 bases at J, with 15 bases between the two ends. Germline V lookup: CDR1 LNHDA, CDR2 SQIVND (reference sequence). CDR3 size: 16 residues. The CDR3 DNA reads TGTGCCAGTAGTATAGAGACAGCCACCCTTGGCAATGAGCAGTTCTTC. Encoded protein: CASSIETATLGNEQFF.

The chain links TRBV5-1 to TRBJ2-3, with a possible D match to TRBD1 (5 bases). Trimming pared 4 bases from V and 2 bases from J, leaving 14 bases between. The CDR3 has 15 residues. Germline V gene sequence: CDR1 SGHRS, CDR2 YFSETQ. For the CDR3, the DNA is TGCGCCAGCAGCGACAGCCATTTATCCACAGATACGCAGTATTTT. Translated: CASSDSHLSTDTQYF.

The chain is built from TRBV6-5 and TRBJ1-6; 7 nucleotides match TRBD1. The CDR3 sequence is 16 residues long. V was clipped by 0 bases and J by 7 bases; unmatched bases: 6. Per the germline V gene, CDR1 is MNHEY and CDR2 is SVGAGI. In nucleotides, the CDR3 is TGTGCCAGCAGTTACTCGAGGGGACAGTTCAATTCACCCCTCCACTTT. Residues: CASSYSRGQFNSPLHF.

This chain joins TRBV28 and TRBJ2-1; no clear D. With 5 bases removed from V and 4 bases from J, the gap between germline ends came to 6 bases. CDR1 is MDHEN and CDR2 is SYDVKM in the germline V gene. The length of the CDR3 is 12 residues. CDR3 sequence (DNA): TGTGCCAGCAGTGAGGAATACAATGAGCAGTTCTTC. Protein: CASSEEYNEQFF.

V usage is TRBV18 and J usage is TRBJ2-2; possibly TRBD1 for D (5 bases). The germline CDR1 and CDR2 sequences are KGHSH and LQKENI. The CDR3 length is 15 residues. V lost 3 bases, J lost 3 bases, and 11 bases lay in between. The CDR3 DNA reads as TGTGCCAGCTCACCCGCAGGGTTTCACACCGGGGAGCTGTTTTTT. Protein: CASSPAGFHTGELFF. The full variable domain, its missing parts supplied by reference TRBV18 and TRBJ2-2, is NAGVMQNPRHLVRRRGQEARLRCSPMKGHSHVYWYRQLPEEGLKFMVYLQKENIIDESGMPKERFSAEFPKEGPSILRIQQVVRGDSAAYFCASSPAGFHTGELFFGEGSRLTVL.

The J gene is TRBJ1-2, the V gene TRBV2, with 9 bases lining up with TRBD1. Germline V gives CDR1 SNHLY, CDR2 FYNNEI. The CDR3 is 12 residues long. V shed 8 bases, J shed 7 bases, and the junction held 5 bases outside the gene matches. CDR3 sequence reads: CASEGTGFGYTF. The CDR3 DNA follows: TGTGCCAGCGAGGGGACAGGGTTTGGCTACACCTTC.

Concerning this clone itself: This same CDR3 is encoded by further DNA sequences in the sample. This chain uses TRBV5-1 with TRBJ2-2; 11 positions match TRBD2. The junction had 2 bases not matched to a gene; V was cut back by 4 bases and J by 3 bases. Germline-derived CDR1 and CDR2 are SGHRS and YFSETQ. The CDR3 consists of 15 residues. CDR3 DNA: TGCGCCAGCAGCCTAGCGGGAGGCGACACCGGGGAGCTGTTTTTT. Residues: CASSLAGGDTGELFF.

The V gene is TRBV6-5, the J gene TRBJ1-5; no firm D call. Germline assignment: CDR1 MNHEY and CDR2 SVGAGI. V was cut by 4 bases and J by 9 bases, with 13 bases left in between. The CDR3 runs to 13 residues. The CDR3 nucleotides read TGTGCCAGCAGTTCTGCCGCCACAAGGCCCCAGCATTTT. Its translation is CASSSAATRPQHF.

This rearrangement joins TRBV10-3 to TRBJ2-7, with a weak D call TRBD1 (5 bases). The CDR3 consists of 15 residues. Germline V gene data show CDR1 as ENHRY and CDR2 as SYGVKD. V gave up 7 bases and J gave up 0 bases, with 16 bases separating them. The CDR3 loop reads CAITIGTGHSYEQYF. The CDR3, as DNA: TGTGCCATCACCATCGGTACAGGCCACTCCTACGAGCAGTACTTC.

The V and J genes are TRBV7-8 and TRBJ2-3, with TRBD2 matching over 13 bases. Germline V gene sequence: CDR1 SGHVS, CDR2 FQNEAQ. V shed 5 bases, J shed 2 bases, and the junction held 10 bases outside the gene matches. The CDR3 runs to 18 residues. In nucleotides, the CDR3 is TGTGCCAGCAGCCAGGCTGGACTAGCGGGAGCCCCCACAGATACGCAGTATTTT. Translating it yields CASSQAGLAGAPTDTQYF. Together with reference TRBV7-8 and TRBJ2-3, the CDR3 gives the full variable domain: GAGVSQSPRYKVAKRGQDVALRCDPISGHVSLFWYQQALGQGPEFLTYFQNEAQLDKSGLPSDRFFAERPEGSVSTLKIQRTQQEDSAVYLCASSQAGLAGAPTDTQYFGPGTRLTVL.

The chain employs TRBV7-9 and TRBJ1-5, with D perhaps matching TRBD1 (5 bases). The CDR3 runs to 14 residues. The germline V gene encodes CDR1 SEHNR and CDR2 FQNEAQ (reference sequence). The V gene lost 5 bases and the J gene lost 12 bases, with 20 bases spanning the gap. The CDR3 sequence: CASSRDRDPELQHF. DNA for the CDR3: TGTGCCAGCAGCCGGGACCGAGACCCCGAGCTCCAGCATTTT. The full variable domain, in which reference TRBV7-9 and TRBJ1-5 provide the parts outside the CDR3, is DTGVSQNPRHKITKRGQNVTFRCDPISEHNRLYWYRQTLGQGPEFLTYFQNEAQLEKSRLLSDRFSAERPKGSFSTLEIQRTEQGDSAMYLCASSRDRDPELQHFGDGTRLSIL.

The CDR3, as DNA: TGCGCCAGCATCGGGACTAGCGGAGTCTACCAGTTCTTC. Its translation: CASIGTSGVYQFF. The chain links TRBV10-2 to TRBJ2-1; 11 bases are shared with TRBD2. V trimming: 7 bases; J trimming: 13 bases; junction bases outside the gene matches: 9. Germline-derived CDR1 and CDR2 are WSHSY and SAAADI. The CDR3 is 13 residues long.

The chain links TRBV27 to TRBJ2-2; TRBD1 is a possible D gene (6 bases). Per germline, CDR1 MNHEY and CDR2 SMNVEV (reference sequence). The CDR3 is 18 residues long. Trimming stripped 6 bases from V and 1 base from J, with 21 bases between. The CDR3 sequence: CASSSPTGGGRNTGELFF. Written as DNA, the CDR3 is TGTGCCAGCAGCTCCCCCACTGGGGGCGGACGGAACACCGGGGAGCTGTTTTTT.

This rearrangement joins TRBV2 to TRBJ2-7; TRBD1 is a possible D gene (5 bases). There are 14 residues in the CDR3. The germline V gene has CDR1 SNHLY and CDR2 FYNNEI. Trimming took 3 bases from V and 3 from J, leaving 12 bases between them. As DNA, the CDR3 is TGTGCCAGCAGTGAGGGGTCAGGGATCTACGAGCAGTACTTC. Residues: CASSEGSGIYEQYF.

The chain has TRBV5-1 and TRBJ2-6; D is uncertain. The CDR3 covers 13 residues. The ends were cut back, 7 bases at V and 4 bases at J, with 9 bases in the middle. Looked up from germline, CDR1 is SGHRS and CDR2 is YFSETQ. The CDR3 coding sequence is TGCGCCAGCCGAATGGGCGGGGCCAACGTCCTGACTTTC. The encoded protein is CASRMGGANVLTF. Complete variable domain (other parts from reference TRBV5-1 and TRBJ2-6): KAGVTQTPRYLIKTRGQQVTLSCSPISGHRSVSWYQQTPGQGLQFLFEYFSETQRNKGNFPGRFSGRQFSNSRSEMNVSTLELGDSALYLCASRMGGANVLTFGAGSRLTVL.

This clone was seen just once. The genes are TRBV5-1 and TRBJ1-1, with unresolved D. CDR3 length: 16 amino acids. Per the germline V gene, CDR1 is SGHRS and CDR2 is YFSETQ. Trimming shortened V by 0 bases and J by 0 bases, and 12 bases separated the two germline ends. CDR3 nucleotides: TGCGCCAGCAGCTTGGGTGGCAGCACTATGAACACTGAAGCTTTCTTT. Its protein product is CASSLGGSTMNTEAFF.

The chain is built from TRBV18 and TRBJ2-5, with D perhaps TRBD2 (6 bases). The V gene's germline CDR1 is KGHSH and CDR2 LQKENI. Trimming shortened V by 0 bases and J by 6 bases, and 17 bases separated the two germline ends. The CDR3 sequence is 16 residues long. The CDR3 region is CASSPPEGPPSKTQYF. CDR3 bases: TGTGCCAGCTCACCACCGGAGGGACCGCCATCGAAGACCCAGTACTTC.

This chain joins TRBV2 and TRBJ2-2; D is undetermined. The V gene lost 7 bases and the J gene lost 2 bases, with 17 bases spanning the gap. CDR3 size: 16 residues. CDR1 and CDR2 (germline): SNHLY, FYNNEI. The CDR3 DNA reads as TGTGCCAGCAAGTTGTCTCCAATCTCTAACACCGGGGAGCTGTTTTTT. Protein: CASKLSPISNTGELFF.

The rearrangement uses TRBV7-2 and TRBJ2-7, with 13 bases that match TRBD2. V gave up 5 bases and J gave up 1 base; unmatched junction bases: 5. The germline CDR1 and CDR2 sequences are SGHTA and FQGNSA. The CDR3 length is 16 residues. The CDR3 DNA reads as TGTGCCAGCAGCCGGGGACTAGCGGGAACGTCCTACGAGCAGTACTTC. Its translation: CASSRGLAGTSYEQYF.

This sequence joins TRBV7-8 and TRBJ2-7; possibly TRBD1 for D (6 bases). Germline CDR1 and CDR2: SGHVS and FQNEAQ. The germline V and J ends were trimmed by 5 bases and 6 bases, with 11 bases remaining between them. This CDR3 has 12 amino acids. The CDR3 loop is CASSEQGSEQYF. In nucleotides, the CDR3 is TGTGCCAGCAGCGAACAGGGAAGCGAGCAGTACTTC.